The 15 T cell receptor beta chains below all came from one sample that was sequenced in a study of patients and donors after allogeneic stem cell transplantation. TCRdb independently ran MiXCR on the RT-PCR reads; one entry per CDR3 protein. Counted here are under 200,000 distinct CDR3 sequences, 30% occurring once; the ten biggest clones make up approximately 3%. Sequencing was carried out using blood, either unsorted or a sorted T cell fraction (not recorded which). The receptors were sampled from a human donor who was either an allogeneic HSCT recipient or a stem cell or donor lymphocyte infusion donor (not recorded which). It is not recorded whose cells these are; they may come from a transplant donor.

This clonotype was observed a handful of times. This rearrangement joins TRBV28 to TRBJ1-1, with D possibly being TRBD1 (5 bases). The CDR3 runs to 11 residues. CDR1 is MDHEN and CDR2 is SYDVKM in the germline V gene. Trimming pared 5 bases from V and 9 bases from J, leaving 10 bases between. The CDR3 sequence is CASSVRDQAFF. The CDR3 DNA follows: TGTGCCAGCAGTGTCCGGGACCAAGCTTTCTTT.

V is TRBV6-2 or TRBV6-3 and J is TRBJ2-7; TRBD1 aligns across 9 bases. CDR1 and CDR2 (germline): MNHEY, SVGEGT. The CDR3 is 18 amino acids. V lost 8 bases and J lost 3; bases outside the gene matches: 20. The chain's CDR3 is CASRVVRTGGGTYYEQYF. In DNA, the CDR3 is TGTGCCAGCCGCGTCGTAAGAACAGGGGGCGGGACTTACTACGAGCAGTACTTC.

The DNA for the CDR3 is TGTGCCACCAGTGATATAAGGAAAAACACCGGGGAGCTGTTTTTT. This codes for CATSDIRKNTGELFF. The J gene is TRBJ2-2, the V gene TRBV24-1, with D uncertain. This CDR3 has 15 residues. V gave up 3 bases and J gave up 2 bases, with 9 bases separating them. The V gene's germline CDR1 is KGHDR and CDR2 SFDVKD.

The chain combines TRBV7-2 with TRBJ1-5; 8 positions match TRBD1. There are 17 residues in the CDR3. Trimming at V came to 1 base and at J to 0 bases, leaving 5 bases not matched to a gene. From germline, CDR1 is SGHTA and CDR2 FQGNSA. CDR3: CASSLVGTGLSNQPQHF. CDR3 DNA: TGTGCCAGCAGCTTAGTAGGGACAGGCCTTAGCAATCAGCCCCAGCATTTT.

V gene TRBV9 combines with J gene TRBJ2-7, with 9 positions matching TRBD2. In germline, CDR1 is SGDLS, CDR2 YYNGEE. This CDR3 comprises 16 residues. Trimming at V came to 4 bases and at J to 5 bases, leaving 13 bases not matched to a gene. CDR3 protein: CASSPWTSAQSHEQYF. The CDR3 DNA reads TGTGCCAGCAGCCCGTGGACTAGCGCTCAAAGCCACGAGCAGTACTTC.

This sequence joins TRBV4-2 and TRBJ2-7; D possibly corresponds to TRBD1 (5 bases). Germline V gene sequence: CDR1 LGHNA, CDR2 YNFKEQ. The V gene lost 0 bases and the J gene lost 4 bases, with 13 bases spanning the gap. This CDR3 has 15 residues. The CDR3 sequence is CASSQDQGRGYEQYF. The CDR3 DNA sequence: TGTGCCAGCAGCCAAGATCAGGGTCGCGGTTACGAGCAGTACTTC.

The chain recombines TRBV30 with TRBJ2-5; no clear D. Per the germline V gene, CDR1 is GTSNPN and CDR2 is SVGIG (reference sequence). CDR3 size: 15 residues. V was pared by 5 bases and J by 3 bases, with 19 bases between. This chain's CDR3 is CAWDHVVADEETQYF. CDR3 sequence (DNA): TGTGCCTGGGACCACGTGGTGGCAGACGAAGAGACCCAGTACTTC.

The chain couples TRBV7-9 to TRBJ2-5; the D gene is possibly TRBD2 (5 bases). Trimming removed 5 bases from V and 2 bases from J, with 15 bases in between. Germline CDR1 is SEHNR and CDR2 is FQNEAQ (reference sequence). The CDR3 spans 15 residues. DNA of the CDR3: TGTGCCAGCAGCCCCAAGGGCGGGCGTCAAGAGACCCAGTACTTC. Translation: CASSPKGGRQETQYF.

This clonotype was detected many times. The V gene is TRBV2, the J gene TRBJ1-3; unclear D gene. Between the trimmed V and J ends, which lost 6 bases and 8 bases, there was a span of 11 bases. CDR1 and CDR2 from the germline V gene are SNHLY and FYNNEI. CDR3 length equals 12 residues. The CDR3 reads CASRLRGYTIYF. The CDR3 coding sequence is TGTGCCAGCAGACTTAGAGGATACACCATATATTTT.

The chain carries TRBV6-2 or TRBV6-3 and TRBJ2-5; D possibly corresponds to TRBD2 (5 bases). Per germline, CDR1 MNHEY and CDR2 SVGEGT. With 7 bases removed from V and 6 bases from J, the gap between germline ends came to 18 bases. The CDR3 is 14 residues long. The CDR3 DNA is TGTGCCAGCACCTACTGGGCGGGTGGAAAGACCCAGTACTTC. This sequence encodes CASTYWAGGKTQYF.

Here the CDR3 DNA reads TGTGCCAGCAGTTTATCGGGGGTAGCTGTTCAGGTTGGAGATACGCAGTATTTT. This translates into CASSLSGVAVQVGDTQYF. This chain uses TRBV27 with TRBJ2-3; D possibly matches TRBD1 or TRBD2 (5 bases each). The ends were cut back, 0 bases at V and 5 bases at J, with 21 bases in the middle. The CDR3 runs to 18 residues. Germline-derived CDR1 and CDR2 are MNHEY and SMNVEV (reference sequence).

This clonotype has more than one count but fewer than ten. J is TRBJ2-1 and V is TRBV29-1, with TRBD2 matching over 11 bases. There are 12 residues in the CDR3. From germline, CDR1 is SQVTM and CDR2 ANQGSEA. V was clipped by 3 bases and J by 15 bases; unmatched bases: 7. In DNA, the CDR3 is TGCAGCGTTGATCTAGCGGGAGGAGTCTTGTTCTTC. Translation gives CSVDLAGGVLFF.

This sequence joins TRBV20-1 and TRBJ1-5; possibly TRBD1 for D (6 bases). The CDR3 is 15 amino acids. The germline V and J ends were trimmed by 3 bases and 1 base, with 13 bases remaining between them. Germline values: CDR1 DFQATT, CDR2 SNEGSKA (reference sequence). The CDR3 is CSASSGTTSNQPQHF. DNA of the CDR3: TGCAGTGCTAGCTCCGGGACAACGAGCAATCAGCCCCAGCATTTT.

This clonotype has just a few counts. The chain is built from TRBV5-1 and TRBJ2-3, with 10 bases lining up with TRBD1. The CDR3 totals 14 residues. V gave up 3 bases and J gave up 4 bases; unmatched junction bases: 2. From germline, CDR1 is SGHRS and CDR2 YFSETQ. CDR3: CASSSGQGADTQYF. In DNA, the CDR3 is TGCGCCAGCAGCTCTGGACAGGGGGCAGATACGCAGTATTTT.

This clonotype occurred many times. The chain employs TRBV12-3 or TRBV12-4 and TRBJ1-5; D remains unclear. Trimming removed 4 bases at V and 0 bases at J, with 10 bases between. This CDR3 comprises 15 residues. CDR3 in amino acids: CASSYSSYSNQPQHF. CDR3 sequence (DNA): TGTGCCAGCAGTTACAGCTCATATAGCAATCAGCCCCAGCATTTT.